The 2 T cell receptor beta chains reported below all come from one sample, sequenced in a study of blood T cell repertoires in COVID-19. Profiled with immunoSEQ multiplex PCR; TCRdb holds only in-frame clones, not every one. The sample carries 400,000 to 500,000 clones, roughly 88% recorded once. Material: PBMCs or T cells enriched from blood (not recorded which). The receptor source for this set is a woman in her thirties or forties who had recovered from COVID-19.

The J gene is TRBJ2-1, the V gene TRBV4-1; perhaps TRBD2 as D (5 bases). The CDR3 contains 15 residues. Germline assignment: CDR1 MGHRA and CDR2 YSYEKL. The V end lost 1 base, the J end lost 6 bases, and 13 bases lay between the germline ends. The CDR3 bases are TGCGCCAGCAGCCAAGTAAGGACTCTTATCAATGAGCAGTTCTTC. Amino acids: CASSQVRTLINEQFF.

This clone came up a few times. V and J are TRBV19 and TRBJ1-3, with TRBD1 matching 10 bases. Germline values: CDR1 LNHDA, CDR2 SQIVND (reference sequence). The CDR3 is made up of 18 amino acids. The V and J ends lost 5 bases and 1 base, in that order; junction bases with no gene match: 11. CDR3 amino acids: CASSLLKDRGLSGNTIYF. Written as DNA, the CDR3 is TGTGCCAGTAGTCTACTAAAAGACAGGGGGCTTTCTGGAAACACCATATATTTT. Looking up the rest from reference TRBV19 and TRBJ1-3 gives the full variable domain: DGGITQSPKYLFRKEGQNVTLSCEQNLNHDAMYWYRQDPGQGLRLIYYSQIVNDFQKGDIAEGYSVSREKKESFPLTVTSAQKNPTAFYLCASSLLKDRGLSGNTIYFGEGSWLTVV.